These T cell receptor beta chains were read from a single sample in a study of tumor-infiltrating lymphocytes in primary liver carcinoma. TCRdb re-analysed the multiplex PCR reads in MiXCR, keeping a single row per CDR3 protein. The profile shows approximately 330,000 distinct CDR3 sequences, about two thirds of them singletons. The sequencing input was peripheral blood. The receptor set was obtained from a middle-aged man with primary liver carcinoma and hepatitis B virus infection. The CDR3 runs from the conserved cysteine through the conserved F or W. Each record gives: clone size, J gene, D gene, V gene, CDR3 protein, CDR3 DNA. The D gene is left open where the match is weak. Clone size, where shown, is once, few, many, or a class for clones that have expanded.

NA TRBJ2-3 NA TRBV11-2 CARSLRTSGWRADTQYF TGTGCCCGCAGCTTACGGACCAGCGGCTGGAGGGCAGATACGCAGTATTTT
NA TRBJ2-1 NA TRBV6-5 CASSNMFSYNEQFF TGTGCCAGCAGTAACATGTTCTCCTATAATGAGCAGTTCTTC
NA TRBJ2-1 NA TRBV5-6 CASSLEGRSSYNEQFF TGTGCCAGCAGCTTGGAAGGACGCAGCTCCTACAATGAGCAGTTCTTC
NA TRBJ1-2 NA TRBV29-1 CSVLGREGGGYGYTF TGCAGCGTTTTGGGCCGGGAGGGCGGCGGCTATGGCTACACCTTC
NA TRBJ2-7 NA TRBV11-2 CASSFDQDESYF TGTGCCAGCTCCTTCGACCAAGACGAGTCGTACTTC
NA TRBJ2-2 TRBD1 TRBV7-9 CADSLSTGGTGELFF TGTGCCGACAGCTTATCTACAGGGGGGACCGGGGAGCTGTTTTTT
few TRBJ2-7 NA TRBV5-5 CASSFGFYEQYF TGTGCCAGCAGCTTTGGTTTCTACGAGCAGTACTTC
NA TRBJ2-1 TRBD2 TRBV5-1 CASSPGTSGSYEQFF TGCGCCAGCAGCCCCGGGACTAGCGGGAGCTATGAGCAGTTCTTC
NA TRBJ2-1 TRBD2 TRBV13 CASITPKLAGVRNEQFF TGTGCCAGCATCACCCCCAAACTAGCGGGAGTAAGGAATGAGCAGTTCTTC
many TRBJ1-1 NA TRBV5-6 CASSLGPNTEAFF TGCGCCAGCAGCTTGGGTCCGAACACTGAAGCTTTCTTT
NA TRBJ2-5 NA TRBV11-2 CASSLVGDEKGTQYF TGTGCCAGCAGCTTAGTGGGAGATGAGAAAGGGACCCAGTACTTC
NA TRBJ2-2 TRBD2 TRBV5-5 CASSQGLAGGSPTGELFF TGTGCCAGCAGCCAAGGACTAGCGGGAGGGTCACCCACCGGAGAGCTGTTTTTT
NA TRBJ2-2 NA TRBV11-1 CASSRSRGTRELFF TGTGCCAGCAGCAGGTCCCGGGGGACCCGGGAGCTGTTTTTT
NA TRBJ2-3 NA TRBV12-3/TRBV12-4 CASNLRVAYMQYF TGTGCCAGCAACCTTAGGGTGGCATATATGCAGTATTTC
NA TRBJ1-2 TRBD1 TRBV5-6 CASSLGTGDFYGYTF TGTGCCAGCAGCTTAGGGACAGGGGACTTCTATGGCTACACCTTC
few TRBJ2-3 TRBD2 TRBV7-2 CASSRSGRGGAEDTQYF TGTGCCAGCAGTCGTAGCGGGAGGGGGGGAGCGGAAGATACGCAGTATTTT
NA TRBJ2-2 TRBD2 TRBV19 CASRGGLAAVTGELFF TGTGCCAGTAGGGGGGGACTAGCGGCCGTTACCGGGGAGCTGTTTTTT
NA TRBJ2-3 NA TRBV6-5 CASSYDDPDTQYF TGTGCCAGCAGTTACGACGACCCAGATACGCAGTATTTT
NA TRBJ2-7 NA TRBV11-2 CASSISDGSYEQYF TGTGCCAGCAGCATATCGGACGGCTCCTACGAGCAGTACTTC
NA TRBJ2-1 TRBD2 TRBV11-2 CATSKAGGISYNEQFF TGTGCCACCAGTAAGGCGGGAGGTATCTCCTATAATGAGCAGTTCTTC
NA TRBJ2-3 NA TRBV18 CASSPEADTQYF TGTGCCAGCTCACCGGAGGCGGATACGCAGTATTTT
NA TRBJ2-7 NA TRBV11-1 CASSSPPAYEQYF TGTGCCAGCAGCTCACCTCCGGCCTACGAGCAGTACTTC
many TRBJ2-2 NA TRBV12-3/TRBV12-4 CASSFSRPGNTGELFF TGTGCCAGCAGTTTTAGCCGCCCTGGGAACACCGGGGAGCTGTTTTTT
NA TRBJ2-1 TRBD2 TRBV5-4 CASSLDGLAGYDEQFF TGTGCCAGCAGCTTGGACGGACTAGCGGGATACGATGAGCAGTTCTTC
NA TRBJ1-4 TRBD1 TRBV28 CAAGGVNEKLFF TGTGCCGCAGGGGGTGTTAATGAAAAACTGTTTTTT
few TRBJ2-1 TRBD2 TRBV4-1 CASSLRTSGMVDEQFF TGCGCCAGCAGCCTCCGGACTAGCGGAATGGTGGATGAGCAGTTCTTC
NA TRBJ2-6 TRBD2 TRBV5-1 CASSFGLASSSGADVLTF TGCGCCAGCAGCTTCGGACTAGCGTCAAGCTCTGGGGCCGACGTCCTGACTTTC
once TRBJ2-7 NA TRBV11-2 CASSFSSILSHEQYF TGTGCCAGCAGCTTCTCTAGTATCCTCTCCCACGAGCAGTACTTC
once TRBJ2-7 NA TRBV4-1 CASSQDATAYEQYF TGCGCCAGCAGCCAAGACGCGACAGCCTACGAGCAGTACTTC
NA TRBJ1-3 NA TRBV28 CASSHTDKPGNTIYF TGTGCCAGCAGTCACACCGACAAGCCAGGAAACACCATATATTTT
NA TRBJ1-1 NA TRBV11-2 CANILDAGMNTEAFF TGTGCCAACATCTTAGATGCCGGCATGAACACTGAAGCTTTCTTT
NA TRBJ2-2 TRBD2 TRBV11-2 CASSLTSGSGTGGLLF TGTGCCAGCAGCCTTACTAGCGGGAGTGGAACCGGGGGGCTGTTGTTT
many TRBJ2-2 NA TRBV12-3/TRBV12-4 CASSLPALWGTGELFF TGTGCCAGCAGTTTACCAGCACTGTGGGGCACCGGGGAGCTGTTTTTT
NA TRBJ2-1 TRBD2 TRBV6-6 CASIHGRANYNEQFF TGTGCCAGCATCCACGGGAGGGCCAATTACAATGAGCAGTTCTTC
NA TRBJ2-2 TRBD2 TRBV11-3 CASSLTDRISGGNTWGLFF TGTGCCAGCAGCCTGACCGACCGCATTAGCGGGGGGAACACCTGGGGGCTGTTTTTT
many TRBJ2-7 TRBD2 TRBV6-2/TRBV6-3 CASSYSSIALAGGEQYF TGTGCCAGCAGTTACTCGAGTATTGCACTAGCGGGAGGCGAGCAGTACTTC
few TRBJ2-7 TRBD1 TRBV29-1 CSVSGTVPKGEQYF TGCAGCGTTTCCGGGACAGTCCCTAAAGGCGAGCAGTACTTC
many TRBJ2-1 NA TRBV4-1 CASSQRQFSYNEQFF TGCGCCAGCAGCCAACGGCAGTTCTCCTACAATGAGCAGTTCTTC
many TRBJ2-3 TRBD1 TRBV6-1 CASSSQGAWADTQYF TGTGCCAGCAGTAGCCAGGGGGCTTGGGCAGATACGCAGTATTTT
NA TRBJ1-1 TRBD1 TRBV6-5 CASSYTTGGTEAFF TGTGCCAGCAGTTACACGACAGGGGGCACTGAAGCTTTCTTT
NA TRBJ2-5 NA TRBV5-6 CASSLFETKYF TGTGCCAGCAGCTTGTTCGAGACCAAGTACTTC
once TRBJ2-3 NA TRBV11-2 CVSSFGEADTRYF TGTGTCAGTAGCTTCGGGGAGGCGGATACGCGGTATTTT
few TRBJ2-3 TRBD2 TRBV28 CASSPGTSGRDTQYF TGTGCCAGCAGTCCCGGGACTAGCGGGAGAGATACGCAGTATTTT
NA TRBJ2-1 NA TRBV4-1 CASSQDRTSSYNEQFF TGCGCCAGCAGCCAAGATCGGACCTCCTCCTACAATGAGCAGTTCTTC
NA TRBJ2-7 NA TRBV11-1 CVSSFGTIYEQYF TGTGTCAGCAGCTTTGGGACAATCTACGAGCAGTACTTC
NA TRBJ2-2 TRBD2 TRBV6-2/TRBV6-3 CVSSRITGLAITGELFF TGTGTCAGCAGTCGGATTACCGGACTAGCGATTACCGGGGAGTTGTTTTTT
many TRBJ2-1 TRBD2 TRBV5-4 CASSLVGRAIGNEQFF TGTGCCAGCAGCTTGGTCGGGAGGGCCATTGGCAATGAGCAGTTCTTC
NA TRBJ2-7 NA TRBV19 CASSFSARDYEQYF TGTGCCAGTAGCTTTTCTGCCAGAGACTACGAGCAGTACTTC
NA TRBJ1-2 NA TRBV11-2 CARAGGAMYYGYTF TGTGCCCGGGCGGGGGGCGCGATGTACTATGGCTACACTTTC
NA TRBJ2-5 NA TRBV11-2 CASKFEGETQYF TGTGCCAGCAAGTTTGAAGGGGAGACCCAGTATTTC
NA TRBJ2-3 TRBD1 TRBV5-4 CASSTRQGDTDTQYF TGTGCCAGCAGCACAAGACAGGGGGACACAGATACACAGTATTTT
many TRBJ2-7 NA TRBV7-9 CASSWGEQDSYEQYF TGTGCCAGCAGCTGGGGGGAACAGGACAGCTACGAGCAGTACTTC
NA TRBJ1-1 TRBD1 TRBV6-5 CASRIQGDTEASF TGTGCCAGCAGGATACAGGGGGATACTGAAGCTTCCTTT
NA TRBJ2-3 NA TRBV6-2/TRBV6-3 CASSYGYSGTDTQYF TGTGCCAGCAGTTACGGGTACAGTGGCACAGATACGCAGTATTTT
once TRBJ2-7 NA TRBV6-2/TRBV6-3 CASRPLGALGYEHYF TGTGCCAGCAGGCCCCTTGGGGCACTGGGCTACGAGCACTACTTC